One T cell receptor (beta chain) is described in this entry. This entry belongs to a study of regulatory T cells in long-lasting Graves disease. The CDR3 runs 13 residues. V shed 7 bases and J shed 4 bases, with 17 bases lying between them. Germline CDR1 reads SQVTM; CDR2 reads ANQGSEA. Libraries of TCR beta came from iRepertoire HTBI primers plus Arm-PCR of CDR3 regions. Each CDR3 protein gets one entry after TCRdb re-called the multiplex PCR reads with MiXCR. The sample has under 450,000 distinct CDR3 sequences, 12% seen once. The time point was: newly diagnosed GD, antithyroid drugs for less than 3 months. PBMC-derived RNA was used for the TCR library. As collected, the peripheral blood samples measured 7.5 to 10 milliliters each and went into EDTA tubes. Separately, the same data were catalogued under a study of T cells in Graves' hyperthyroidism and ophthalmopathy.

The J gene is TRBJ2-7, the V gene TRBV29-1, with a weak D call TRBD2 (6 bases). Source: peripheral blood mononuclear cells (PBMCs), taken at new diagnosis, from a patient treated with antithyroid drugs. This TCR came from a woman aged 18-29 years with Graves disease. The CDR3: CSAGTADYYEQYF. CDR3 sequence (DNA): TGCAGCGCCGGGACTGCGGATTATTACGAGCAGTACTTC.